The clone carrying this T cell receptor (beta chain) has a handful of counts. Each CDR3 protein gets one entry after TCRdb re-called the 5' RACE reads with MiXCR. The sample records around 300,000 distinct CDR3 sequences, 13% being singletons. Trimming shortened V by 5 bases and J by 0 bases, and 10 bases separated the two germline ends. Germline V CDR1 and CDR2: SGHRS, YFSETQ. The CDR3 spans 14 residues. The sample comes from a study of T-cell memory formation after mild COVID-19. The sample was PBMCs or a T cell subset sorted from them (not recorded which). The V gene is TRBV5-1, the J gene TRBJ2-3, with TRBD2 as a possible D gene (5 bases). The origin of this receptor is a man aged 18 to 29 who had mild COVID-19 (a few samples of this study predate the infection). Cell type and time point are not known. The CDR3 DNA reads TGCGCCAGCAGGTTAGAGGGAAGCACAGATACGCAGTATTTT. Translated: CASRLEGSTDTQYF.